The 25 T cell receptor beta chains presented below share a single source sample, sequenced in a study of CD8 T cells in Susac syndrome. With random hexamers, reverse transcription was performed on about 0.5 to 1 ug of RNA. Each CDR3 protein is one row after TCRdb ran MiXCR on the immunoSEQ multiplex PCR reads. Of around 100,000 distinct CDR3 sequences in the sample, approximately 95% were seen once. The material sequenced was CD8+ T cells from PBMCs. These receptors were taken from a human donor with Susac syndrome.

This chain links TRBV19 with TRBJ2-7; D may be TRBD2 (5 bases). Germline V gene lookup returns CDR1 LNHDA and CDR2 SQIVND (reference sequence). The CDR3 sequence is 13 residues long. Trimming stripped 6 bases from V and 3 bases from J, with 12 bases between. CDR3 nucleotide sequence: TGTGCCAGTAGAGAGAACGGGGTCTACGAGCAGTACTTC. Translation gives CASRENGVYEQYF.

V and J are TRBV12-3 or TRBV12-4 and TRBJ1-2; 11 positions match TRBD1. Trimming at V came to 3 bases and at J to 6 bases, leaving 3 bases not matched to a gene. The CDR3 sequence is 14 residues long. The CDR3 is CASSFGTGGNGYTF. CDR3 nucleotides: TGTGCCAGCAGTTTTGGGACAGGGGGAAATGGCTACACCTTC.

This chain links TRBV7-9 with TRBJ2-7, with 7 positions matching TRBD2. This CDR3 is built from 17 residues. Trimming at V came to 1 base and at J to 0 bases, leaving 9 bases not matched to a gene. CDR1 is SEHNR, CDR2 FQNEAQ, per germline (reference sequence). CDR3 in DNA: TGTGCCAGCAGCTTAGGGTTCGGGGAGGGGACCTCCTACGAGCAGTACTTC. It is translated as CASSLGFGEGTSYEQYF.

This chain connects TRBV6-5 to TRBJ1-2, with a tentative D call TRBD1 (6 bases). Germline V gives CDR1 MNHEY, CDR2 SVGAGI. The length of the CDR3 is 14 residues. The ends were cut back, 7 bases at V and 4 bases at J, with 16 bases in the middle. The CDR3 reads CASTSGTMGYGYTF. CDR3 coding DNA: TGTGCCAGCACTTCAGGGACAATGGGCTATGGCTACACCTTC.

The chain joins TRBV6-4 to TRBJ2-3; 9 bases agree with TRBD2. J gave up 1 base and V 8 bases, and 10 bases lay outside the gene matches. The CDR3 spans 16 residues. CDR1 MRHNA and CDR2 SNTAGT come from the germline V gene. The CDR3, as DNA: TGTGCCAGCTCCTTGCGGGGGGGAGTAGGCACAGATACGCAGTATTTT. It is translated as CASSLRGGVGTDTQYF.

The chain has TRBV5-4 and TRBJ2-1; D is possibly TRBD2 (5 bases). V shed 0 bases and J shed 0 bases, with 7 bases lying between them. The germline V gene encodes CDR1 SGHNT and CDR2 YYREEE (reference sequence). The CDR3 totals 15 residues. CDR3 region: CASSLVGSSYNEQFF. CDR3 coding DNA: TGTGCCAGCAGCTTGGTAGGGAGCTCCTACAATGAGCAGTTCTTC.

The J gene is TRBJ2-1, the V gene TRBV28; 8 bases map to TRBD2. Germline CDR1 MDHEN, CDR2 SYDVKM. The junction had 10 bases not matched to a gene; V was cut back by 8 bases and J by 10 bases. This CDR3 contains 13 residues. The CDR3: CASQTGGPLEQFF. As DNA, the CDR3 is TGTGCCAGCCAAACGGGAGGGCCTCTGGAGCAGTTCTTC.

The chain couples TRBV12-3 or TRBV12-4 to TRBJ2-2, with no clear D. CDR3 length: 16 amino acids. Trimming shortened V by 8 bases and J by 1 base, and 17 bases separated the two germline ends. The CDR3 DNA follows: TGTGCCAGCTCCTCCCGACTCCTCGTGAACACCGGGGAGCTGTTTTTT. Residues: CASSSRLLVNTGELFF.

This chain uses TRBV12-3 or TRBV12-4 with TRBJ2-6; the D call may be TRBD1 or TRBD2 (5 bases each). The germline V and J ends were trimmed by 4 bases and 0 bases, with 13 bases remaining between them. The CDR3 loop spans 17 amino acids. The CDR3 region is CASSWDGVLSGANVLTF. Here the CDR3 DNA reads TGTGCCAGCAGTTGGGACGGGGTCCTCTCTGGGGCCAACGTCCTGACTTTC.

The chain couples TRBV5-1 to TRBJ2-1, with TRBD2 identical over 12 bases. Looked up from germline, CDR1 is SGHRS and CDR2 is YFSETQ. There are 19 residues in the CDR3. After removal of 2 bases from V and 4 bases from J, the junction contained 13 bases not matched to a gene. The CDR3 sequence is CASSLGPRDLAGGYNEQFF. The CDR3 region has the DNA TGCGCCAGCAGCTTAGGCCCAAGAGATCTAGCGGGGGGGTACAATGAGCAGTTCTTC.

The chain carries TRBV3-1 and TRBJ2-1, with D uncertain. Germline loops: CDR1 LGHDT, CDR2 YNNKEL (reference sequence). V dropped 3 bases and J dropped 4 bases, with 10 bases sitting between them. The CDR3 extends over 14 amino acids. The CDR3 DNA follows: TGTGCCAGCAGCCACCGAGACCGATACAATGAGCAGTTCTTC. This translates into CASSHRDRYNEQFF.

The CDR3 DNA follows: TGTGCCAGCAGCGAGGGTCATCAGGCCAATGAGCAGTTCTTC. Amino acids: CASSEGHQANEQFF. This chain uses TRBV12-3 or TRBV12-4 with TRBJ2-1, with a tentative D call TRBD2 (5 bases). Trimming took off 6 bases at V and 6 bases at J, with 15 bases between the two ends. The CDR3 runs 14 residues.

The V gene is TRBV13, the J gene TRBJ2-1; no clear D. This CDR3 contains 12 residues. CDR1 and CDR2 from the germline V gene are PRHDT and FYEKMQ (reference sequence). V lost 2 bases to trimming and J lost 6 bases, with 5 bases between them. The CDR3 DNA reads TGTGCCAGCAGCTTAAACGGCAATGAGCAGTTCTTC. Its translation is CASSLNGNEQFF.

This clonotype was observed a single time. The chain is built from TRBV28 and TRBJ2-5; no clear D gene. Between the trimmed V and J ends, which lost 2 bases and 4 bases, there was a span of 8 bases. The CDR3 is 13 amino acids. Germline V gene lookup returns CDR1 MDHEN and CDR2 SYDVKM. In DNA form, the CDR3 reads TGTGCCAGCAGTTTACTGAGCACAGAGACCCAGTACTTC. Amino acids: CASSLLSTETQYF.

The chain links TRBV27 to TRBJ1-6; D remains unclear. The CDR3 loop spans 16 amino acids. Germline CDR1 MNHEY, CDR2 SMNVEV (reference sequence). Trimming cost V 6 bases and J 4 bases, with 16 bases left between them. The CDR3 is CASRTTLFGYNSPLHF. For the CDR3, the DNA is TGTGCCAGCAGGACTACACTCTTCGGGTATAATTCACCCCTCCACTTT.

The chain combines TRBV16 with TRBJ2-7; no definite D call. The CDR3 has 13 residues. V lost 2 bases and J 1 base, leaving 6 bases between the germline ends. Germline V gene lookup returns CDR1 KGHSY and CDR2 FQNENV. CDR3 amino acids: CASSQLESYEQYF. The DNA for the CDR3 is TGTGCCAGCAGCCAACTCGAGTCCTACGAGCAGTACTTC. Using reference TRBV16 and TRBJ2-7 for the parts outside the CDR3, the full variable domain is GEEVAQTPKHLVRGEGQKAKLYCAPIKGHSYVFWYQQVLKNEFKFLISFQNENVFDETGMPKERFSAKCLPNSPCSLEIQATKLEDSAVYFCASSQLESYEQYFGPGTRLTVT.

This chain joins TRBV15 and TRBJ1-2, with D perhaps TRBD1 (6 bases). Germline V CDR1 and CDR2: LNHNV, YYDKDF (reference sequence). The length of the CDR3 is 13 residues. The V end was cut by 5 bases, the J end by 3 bases, with 10 bases between. CDR3 protein: CATSLQGDYGYTF. The DNA of the CDR3 is TGTGCCACCAGCTTACAGGGAGACTATGGCTACACCTTC.

This chain links TRBV27 with TRBJ2-7; D uncertain. This CDR3 is 14 amino acids long. Trimming took off 0 bases at V and 4 bases at J, with 10 bases between the two ends. Germline V gene sequence: CDR1 MNHEY, CDR2 SMNVEV (reference sequence). CDR3 residues: CASSLSGRVYEQYF. The CDR3 region has the DNA TGTGCCAGCAGTTTATCGGGAAGGGTTTACGAGCAGTACTTC.

This chain links TRBV20-1 with TRBJ2-7; D possibly uses TRBD1 or TRBD2 (5 bases each). V lost 5 bases to trimming and J lost 2 bases, with 16 bases between them. The CDR3 extends over 14 amino acids. CDR1 is DFQATT and CDR2 is SNEGSKA in the germline V gene (reference sequence). The CDR3 nucleotides read TGCAGTGCTGGAACCCGGGACGGTCCCTACGAGCAGTACTTC. Protein sequence: CSAGTRDGPYEQYF.

V and J are TRBV29-1 and TRBJ2-1, with a weak D call TRBD2 (6 bases). Per germline, CDR1 SQVTM and CDR2 ANQGSEA. Trimming shortened V by 5 bases and J by 5 bases, and 13 bases separated the two germline ends. This CDR3 is built from 13 residues. The CDR3 nucleotides read TGCAGCGTTTCCGGAGGGAGCCACAATGAGCAGTTCTTC. Protein sequence: CSVSGGSHNEQFF.

The rearrangement links TRBV5-6 to TRBJ2-1; maybe TRBD2 (5 bases). The V and J ends lost 4 bases and 8 bases respectively, with 19 bases between them. Germline assignment: CDR1 SGHDT and CDR2 YYEEEE. There are 15 residues in the CDR3. CDR3: CASSGLGQSSYEQFF. The CDR3, as DNA: TGTGCCAGCAGCGGTCTCGGGCAGTCTAGCTATGAGCAGTTCTTC.

The chain joins TRBV3-1 to TRBJ2-6; D gene unclear. V lost 2 bases and J lost 4, with 9 bases in between. The CDR3 loop spans 15 amino acids. CDR1 LGHDT and CDR2 YNNKEL come from the germline V gene (reference sequence). The CDR3 DNA is TGTGCCAGCAGCCAAAGTATTCAAGGGGCCAACGTCCTGACTTTC. Translating gives CASSQSIQGANVLTF.

V and J are TRBV9 and TRBJ1-6; weak D call: TRBD1 (6 bases). The CDR3 length is 14 residues. In germline, CDR1 is SGDLS, CDR2 YYNGEE. V lost 2 bases, J lost 7 bases, and 10 bases lay in between. CDR3 amino acids: CASSVSGENSPLHF. CDR3 DNA sequence: TGTGCCAGCAGCGTTTCAGGGGAAAATTCACCCCTCCACTTT.

The rearrangement uses TRBV19 and TRBJ1-5; D remains unclear. V gave up 3 bases and J gave up 0 bases, with 3 bases separating them. Germline V CDR1 and CDR2: LNHDA, SQIVND (reference sequence). This CDR3 comprises 13 residues. The CDR3 sequence is CASSMNSNQPQHF. DNA of the CDR3: TGTGCCAGTAGTATGAATAGCAATCAGCCCCAGCATTTT.

The rearrangement uses TRBV2 and TRBJ2-3; D is unclear. This CDR3 comprises 13 residues. V was clipped by 7 bases and J by 2 bases, with 10 bases between them. Germline V gene lookup returns CDR1 SNHLY and CDR2 FYNNEI. The CDR3 region has the DNA TGTGCCAGCATCCGGCGGTACACAGATACGCAGTATTTT. This encodes CASIRRYTDTQYF.